This T cell receptor beta chain was sequenced for a study of human T cells and chemical hapten exposure (dated by TCRdb to about 2021). Background on the whole study: For sensitization, 2% DPC in acetone was applied to a roughly 2 cm by roughly 2 cm area of upper inner arm skin. In alopecia patients, the study followed how the peripheral blood TCR repertoire changed in vivo over primary and secondary sensitization to diphenylcyclopropenone (DPC), a hapten. Libraries were pooled for sequencing, and per-sample TCR yields varied mainly because of small differences in library volumes within the pool. Patient blood was sampled pre-sensitization (week 0) and at 2, 6 and about 24 weeks after DPC sensitization. Patch testing was performed on the upper back with Finn chambers containing 0.01% DPC, and the patch tests were scored after 6 days according to International Contact Dermatitis Research Group standards. Blood for TCR sequencing was provided by twenty-nine alopecia patients at one to four time points (pre-sensitization, 2, 6 and 24 weeks). Alopecia areata with under or over 50% scalp involvement, alopecia totalis and alopecia universalis were represented in the patient cohort, which was mostly female. Throughout the roughly 23-week study period, patients were also given weekly therapeutic DPC doses on the scalp.

In regard to this clonotype: Its recognized antigen is unknown. Base qualities are missing; no much larger clone stands one base away.

Looking up the germline V gene (reference sequence) yields CDR1 DFQATT and CDR2 SNEGSKA. From V the trimming removes 0 bases and from J it removes 10 bases, while the gene matches leave 11 bases of the junction unaccounted for. Its CDR3 holds 16 amino acids, cysteine through phenylalanine. CDR3 DNA is the only sequence kept; it has 48 bases, read in frame from the first base. Study-wide conclusions, independent of this receptor: A positive correlation was found between the number of PT1 expanded TCRs and patch test score, with significance reached at thresholds 8, 16 and 32 but not 4. The number of TCRs above 1 in 1000 frequency did not change with DPC sensitization; there was no evidence of global repertoire structure alterations. Significantly more large CDR3 similarity clusters were formed by expanded TCRs than by pre-sensitization or healthy control sets, consistent with antigen-driven responses. Because all patients had alopecia, a presumed autoimmune disease, the immune response of the patients might differ from that of healthy individuals. After repeated subsampling, changes were observed in the strength of the expansion versus patch-test correlation and in the threshold at which the correlation became significant.

Library preparation employed RACE. The instrument given in TCRdb is NextSeq 500. During library preparation, unique molecular identifiers were attached to individual cDNA molecules so that TCRs could be counted in a quantitative, reproducible way. From each blood RNA sample, both TCR alpha and TCR beta chains were sequenced. The study's own analysis went as follows. Samples had a median of about 96,000 TCRs, with a range from roughly 23,224 to 750,000. The Decombinator software suite was used to annotate V, J and CDR3 in the TCR reads. To make PS versus PT1 abundance plots, every sample was subsampled to the same number of TCRs (28,000). Expanded TCRs were defined as absent before sensitization and observed at least eight times at the 2-week time point. Through fastp at Q25 and MiXCR, TCRdb rebuilt clones from the public reads, retaining in-frame beta chains. Rows matching on CDR3 protein sequence are summarized as one entry with the most common DNA and genes. The V and J calls were not made by the authors but by TCRdb's processing. Within this sample are around 380,000 distinct CDR3 sequences, with roughly 4.8% of them counted one time only. 2% to 2.5% of the sample belongs to the ten largest clones.

This specimen's time point label, per the study, means: patch test 1, 2 weeks after DPC sensitization. This specimen's treatment or condition label, per the study, means: therapeutic diphenylcyclopropenone sensitization with weekly scalp DPC. At each patch-test visit, blood was drawn before the patch test was applied. Eligible patients were aged 18 to 70, diagnosed with alopecia, deemed suitable for DPC therapy, and excluded if pregnant. Unfractionated whole blood was collected in Tempus Blood RNA tubes, and total RNA was extracted from that blood. The rearrangement joined TRBV20-1 to TRBJ2-3, and TRBD2 aligns with 12 junction nucleotides. Specimen: whole blood, collected in connection with sensitization to the hapten diphenylcyclopropenone (DPC). This clonotype was sampled from a woman aged 45-59 years with alopecia areata. Some clones in this sample may be carry-over from other donors' samples. The CDR3 protein is CSARDWTSGDAAAQYF. The nucleotide sequence is TGCAGTGCTAGAGACTGGACTAGCGGGGACGCCGCGGCGCAGTATTTT.